This record covers a single T cell receptor (beta chain). Its specificity is unknown. This sample is part of a study of OX40 agonist ivuxolimab in advanced cancers. Looking at the study overall: Subjects had a mean age of around 60 years, with a range of about 23 to 79; around 80% were male.

The method was immunoSEQ multiplex PCR; TCRdb's version includes in-frame clones alone and lacks a portion of them. Counted here are over 55,000 clones, 75% to 90% occurring once; the ten biggest clones make up roughly a tenth. There are 14 residues in the CDR3. Germline values: CDR1 SGHRS, CDR2 YFSETQ. The V gene lost 4 bases and the J gene lost 6 bases, with 16 bases spanning the gap. Findings of the study overall: Dosing at 0.1 to 3.0 mg/kg was accompanied by clonal expansion of CD4+ and CD8+ blood T cells by week 6.

Sample: CD4+ or CD8+ T cells sorted from blood, taken in a trial of the OX40 agonist ivuxolimab. The clonotype originates from an adult with an advanced solid tumor such as melanoma, head and neck, liver or kidney cancer. The chain carries TRBV5-1 and TRBJ1-2; no reliable D call. Written as DNA, the CDR3 is TGCGCCAGCAGCCCGGCGGGATTCCGTGATGGCTACACCTTC. Protein: CASSPAGFRDGYTF.